These 20 T cell receptor beta chains share one sample of origin, sequenced in a study of cytomegalovirus exposure and HLA in healthy donors. Researchers ran the PCR with 60 Vbeta and 13 Jbeta primers. Using immunoSEQ multiplex PCR, the repertoire was profiled, and TCRdb retains in-frame clones only, with some absent. This table has some 120,000 clones, over 8% appearing once. Sequenced sample: PBMCs. These receptors were obtained from a man younger than 40 in good health and CMV-seronegative.

In its sample, this clone was seen a few times. V is TRBV7-9 and J is TRBJ2-3, with a weak D call TRBD1 (6 bases). Trimming shortened V by 7 bases and J by 3 bases, and 14 bases separated the two germline ends. From germline, CDR1 is SEHNR and CDR2 FQNEAQ (reference sequence). CDR3 length: 14 residues. Here the CDR3 reads CASIRKGVTDTQYF. DNA of the CDR3: TGTGCCAGCATTAGGAAGGGGGTTACAGATACGCAGTATTTT.

This clone was observed a handful of times. The CDR3 DNA sequence: TGCAGCGCAGAGGACAGGGTCGGCGAGCAGTACTTC. It yields the protein CSAEDRVGEQYF. The gene calls are TRBV29-1 and TRBJ2-7; 8 bases are a match to TRBD1. The V segment lost 7 bases and the J segment 6 bases; nucleotides outside the gene matches: 8. Germline assignment: CDR1 SQVTM and CDR2 ANQGSEA. The length of the CDR3 is 12 residues.

The V and J genes are TRBV5-5 and TRBJ2-5, with TRBD1 identical over 7 bases. The CDR3 totals 14 residues. CDR1 SGHKS and CDR2 YYEKEE come from the germline V gene (reference sequence). With 3 bases clipped from V and 1 base from J, the junction kept 3 bases outside the gene matches. For the CDR3, the DNA is TGTGCCAGCAGCTCTGGACAGGCCCAAGAGACCCAGTACTTC. It yields the protein CASSSGQAQETQYF.

This clone was picked up a small number of times. The chain has TRBV9 and TRBJ2-3; a weak D match, TRBD2 (6 bases). V was pared by 4 bases and J by 2 bases, with 14 bases between. From germline, CDR1 is SGDLS and CDR2 YYNGEE. The CDR3 consists of 15 residues. CDR3 coding DNA: TGTGCCAGCAGCAGAACTAGCCCCAACACAGATACGCAGTATTTT. Translation: CASSRTSPNTDTQYF.

This clone was found a few times. The J gene is TRBJ2-1, the V gene TRBV5-8, with D unclear. Germline CDR1 reads SGHTS; CDR2 reads YDEGEE. Trimming shortened V by 1 base and J by 8 bases, and 16 bases separated the two germline ends. CDR3 length equals 15 residues. The CDR3 loop is CASSLRQRKMDEQFF. In DNA, the CDR3 is TGTGCCAGCAGCTTGAGGCAGCGAAAGATGGATGAGCAGTTCTTC.

The V call is TRBV5-5, the J call TRBJ1-6, with 10 bases lining up with TRBD1. The CDR3 is 17 amino acids. Germline CDR1 and CDR2: SGHKS and YYEKEE (reference sequence). Unmatched junction bases numbered 6, after V lost 6 bases and J lost 0 bases. The CDR3 loop is CASKRQGASSYNSPLHF. As DNA, the CDR3 is TGTGCCAGCAAGAGACAGGGGGCGAGCTCCTATAATTCACCCCTCCACTTT. Looking up the rest from reference TRBV5-5 and TRBJ1-6 gives the full variable domain: DAGVTQSPTHLIKTRGQQVTLRCSPISGHKSVSWYQQVLGQGPQFIFQYYEKEERGRGNFPDRFSARQFPNYSSELNVNALLLGDSALYLCASKRQGASSYNSPLHFGNGTRLTVT.

V usage is TRBV7-2 and J usage is TRBJ2-3; the match to TRBD2 covers 7 bases. V trimming: 4 bases; J trimming: 6 bases; junction bases outside the gene matches: 7. The CDR3 extends over 14 amino acids. The germline V gene encodes CDR1 SGHTA and CDR2 FQGNSA. The CDR3 loop is CASSSLTSKDTQYF. The CDR3, as DNA: TGTGCCAGCAGCTCCTTGACTAGCAAGGATACGCAGTATTTT.

A few counts support this clone. This sequence joins TRBV15 and TRBJ2-7; the match to TRBD2 covers 9 bases. The length of the CDR3 is 17 residues. V lost 0 bases and J lost 4; bases outside the gene matches: 10. Per germline, CDR1 LNHNV and CDR2 YYDKDF (reference sequence). The CDR3 nucleotides read TGTGCCACCAGCAGAGATCCGCTAGCGGGGTGGGAGTACGAGCAGTACTTC. Its protein product is CATSRDPLAGWEYEQYF.

V usage is TRBV7-2 and J usage is TRBJ1-1, with unresolved D. CDR1 and CDR2 from the germline V gene are SGHTA and FQGNSA. The CDR3 has 13 amino acids. Trimming left V 1 base short and J 1 base short, with 4 bases between. As DNA, the CDR3 is TGTGCCAGCAGCTTAGTCCGGAACACTGAAGCTTTCTTT. Its translation: CASSLVRNTEAFF.

The rearrangement links TRBV28 to TRBJ1-2; 7 bases match TRBD1. V was clipped by 4 bases and J by 5 bases; unmatched bases: 13. The CDR3 is made up of 16 amino acids. Germline V CDR1 and CDR2: MDHEN, SYDVKM. CDR3 DNA: TGTGCCAGCAGTTCCCAAGGACAGGAGGGTTTTTATGGCTACACCTTC. It codes for CASSSQGQEGFYGYTF.

This clone was observed a handful of times. J is TRBJ2-1 and V is TRBV7-6; possibly TRBD1 for D (6 bases). The CDR3 has 15 residues. CDR1 and CDR2 from the germline V gene are SGHVS and FNYEAQ. V dropped 5 bases and J dropped 2 bases, with 13 bases sitting between them. The CDR3 region has the DNA TGTGCCAGCAGCCCCGGCCAGGGGACCTACAATGAGCAGTTCTTC. Translation gives CASSPGQGTYNEQFF.

The J gene is TRBJ1-2, the V gene TRBV7-2; 8 bases match TRBD1. Germline trimming cut 5 bases from V and 3 bases from J; bases unmatched to any gene: 8. This CDR3 is 15 amino acids long. Germline values: CDR1 SGHTA, CDR2 FQGNSA. CDR3 DNA sequence: TGTGCCAGCAGCCGGGACAGGCTTGGGGACTATGGCTACACCTTC. It is translated as CASSRDRLGDYGYTF. The variable domain in full, with the rest retrieved from reference TRBV7-2 and TRBJ1-2, is GAGVSQSPSNKVTEKGKDVELRCDPISGHTALYWYRQSLGQGLEFLIYFQGNSAPDKSGLPSDRFSAERTGGSVSTLTIQRTQQEDSAVYLCASSRDRLGDYGYTFGSGTRLTVV.

A few counts support this clone. The rearrangement links TRBV5-6 to TRBJ2-3; no clear D gene. CDR1 and CDR2 from the germline V gene are SGHDT and YYEEEE. The CDR3 totals 15 residues. V lost 0 bases and J 2 bases, leaving 10 bases between the germline ends. The CDR3 sequence is CASSLGRFFTDTQYF. Here the CDR3 DNA reads TGTGCCAGCAGCTTGGGCAGGTTTTTCACAGATACGCAGTATTTT.

In this sample, this clone turned up a few times. The chain carries TRBV18 and TRBJ2-5; D gene unclear. CDR1 is KGHSH, CDR2 LQKENI, per germline. Between the trimmed V and J ends, which lost 5 bases and 5 bases, there was a span of 9 bases. There are 12 residues in the CDR3. CDR3 sequence reads: CASSGGPETQYF. CDR3 nucleotides: TGTGCCAGCTCAGGCGGCCCGGAGACCCAGTACTTC.

Only a few counts were recorded for this clone. CDR3 in amino acids: CASSSEGGYEKLFF. The DNA of the CDR3 is TGTGCCAGCAGTTCAGAAGGCGGTTATGAAAAACTGTTTTTT. The J gene is TRBJ1-4, the V gene TRBV6-6; D is undetermined. Deletions cut 4 bases from V and 6 bases from J, with 12 bases between. CDR3 length: 14 amino acids. Germline V gene sequence: CDR1 MNHNY, CDR2 SVGAGI (reference sequence).

This clone was counted between two and nine times. The rearrangement joins TRBV11-3 to TRBJ1-4, with D unresolved. V was pared by 1 base and J by 3 bases, with 6 bases between. Germline V lookup: CDR1 SGHNT, CDR2 YENEEA. There are 14 residues in the CDR3. CDR3 nucleotide sequence: TGTGCCAGCAGCTTAGCCGGGGCTAATGAAAAACTGTTTTTT. This encodes CASSLAGANEKLFF.

This chain joins TRBV5-1 and TRBJ2-1; the match to TRBD1 covers 7 bases. The junction had 2 bases not matched to a gene; V was cut back by 4 bases and J by 4 bases. The CDR3 totals 13 residues. CDR1 and CDR2 from the germline V gene are SGHRS and YFSETQ. CDR3 region: CASSAQGYNEQFF. The CDR3 DNA reads as TGCGCCAGCAGCGCACAGGGGTACAATGAGCAGTTCTTC.

The J gene is TRBJ2-3, the V gene TRBV5-4, with 9 bases aligning to TRBD2. CDR3 size: 15 residues. J gave up 4 bases and V 0 bases, and 3 bases lay outside the gene matches. Germline V CDR1 and CDR2: SGHNT, YYREEE (reference sequence). CDR3 DNA: TGTGCCAGCAGCTTGGGGACTAGCGTCTCAGATACGCAGTATTTT. Protein: CASSLGTSVSDTQYF.

This clone has only a few counts. The chain links TRBV6-5 to TRBJ2-3; 8 bases are a match to TRBD2. The length of the CDR3 is 15 residues. Germline V lookup: CDR1 MNHEY, CDR2 SVGAGI. V shed 5 bases, J shed 1 base, and the junction held 5 bases outside the gene matches. CDR3 sequence: CASSRIAGRTDTQYF. The CDR3, as DNA: TGTGCCAGCAGTAGGATAGCGGGACGCACAGATACGCAGTATTTT.

The J gene is TRBJ2-7, the V gene TRBV27; TRBD1 aligns across 7 bases. This CDR3 spans 13 amino acids. V dropped 6 bases and J dropped 3; count of bases not matched to a gene: 5. Germline V CDR1 and CDR2: MNHEY, SMNVEV (reference sequence). CDR3 sequence: CASSETGRYEQYF. Here the CDR3 DNA reads TGTGCCAGCAGCGAGACAGGGCGCTACGAGCAGTACTTC.